This record looks at one T cell receptor beta chain sequence and its context. What it recognizes is unknown. The entry originates in a study of B cell selection in AIRE deficiency. General observations from the study: Shared Treg sequences had shorter CDR3s, biased toward rearrangements with few non-templated insertions.

Sorted regulatory T cells were CD4-positive, CD25-high and CD127-low or negative. Unrelated healthy donors provided the controls. The repertoire was sequenced with immunoSEQ multiplex PCR; TCRdb's copy has only in-frame clones and lacks some. The sample contains roughly 18,000 clones, about 92% of which appear only once. The germline gives CDR1 MNHEY, CDR2 SMNVEV (reference sequence). The CDR3 is 14 residues long. Trimming shortened V by 0 bases and J by 9 bases, and 9 bases separated the two germline ends. The chain employs TRBV27 and TRBJ1-6, with D uncertain. The receptor's source is a human donor in good health. Sequenced material: CD4+CD25+ Tregs sorted from PBMCs. Here the CDR3 reads CASSLSRQASPLHF. CDR3 nucleotide sequence: TGTGCCAGCAGTTTATCGCGCCAGGCTTCACCCCTCCACTTT.